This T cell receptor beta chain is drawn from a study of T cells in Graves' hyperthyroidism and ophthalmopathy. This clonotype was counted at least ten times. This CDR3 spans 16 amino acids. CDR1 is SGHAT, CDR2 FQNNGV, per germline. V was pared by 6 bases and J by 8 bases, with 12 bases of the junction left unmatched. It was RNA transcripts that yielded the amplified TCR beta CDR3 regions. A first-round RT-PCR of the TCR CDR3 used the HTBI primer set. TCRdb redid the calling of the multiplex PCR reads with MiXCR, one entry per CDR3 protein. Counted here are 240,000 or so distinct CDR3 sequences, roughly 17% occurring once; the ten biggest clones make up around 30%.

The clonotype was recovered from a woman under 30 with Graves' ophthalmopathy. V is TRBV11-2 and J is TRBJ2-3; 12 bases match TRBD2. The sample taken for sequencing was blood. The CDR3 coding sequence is TGTGCCAGCAGTTTGACTAGCGGGGGTTACATAGCTACGCAGTATTTT. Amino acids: CASSLTSGGYIATQYF.